This T cell receptor beta chain emerged from a study of shared clonotypes between healthy human individuals. Study context: Researchers drew samples from a couple of women and a few men aged 18 to 49. Whole-study results and caveats: Memory subsets generally showed smaller estimated richness than naive subsets did.

There are 15 residues in the CDR3. Trimming took 4 bases from V and 0 from J; bases not matched to a gene: 4. The V gene's germline CDR1 is SGHTA and CDR2 FQGTGA. Note on this clone: No antigen is known for it.

The data were produced by immunoSEQ multiplex PCR, yet TCRdb's version contains in-frame clones alone and is incomplete. The data hold 2,500,000 or so clones, with approximately 94% observed a single time. The J gene is TRBJ1-1, the V gene TRBV7-3, with 8 bases identical to TRBD1. Sequencing used naive CD4+ T cells sorted from blood. Subset reported: CD45RA+ positively selected. This sequence was found in a young man in good health. Here the CDR3 DNA reads TGTGCCAGCAGCTCAGGGGGCGGGCTGAACACTGAAGCTTTCTTT. This translates into CASSSGGGLNTEAFF. The entire variable domain, with the rest obtained from reference TRBV7-3 and TRBJ1-1, is as follows: GAGVSQTPSNKVTEKGKYVELRCDPISGHTALYWYRQSLGQGPEFLIYFQGTGAADDSGLPNDRFFAVRPEGSVSTLKIQRTERGDSAVYLCASSSGGGLNTEAFFGQGTRLTVV.